These 5 T cell receptor beta chains originate from one sample sequenced in a study of beta chain features in type 1 diabetes. Study-level findings and limits: Significant though moderate, a shortening of TCRB CDR3s appeared in all four CD4+ subsets of Type 1 diabetes patients.

No cognate antigen is known for these TCRs. Every isolated RNA sample was fully reverse transcribed, so sequencing captured expressed TCRB transcripts. The table came from immunoSEQ multiplex PCR; TCRdb's copy has only in-frame clones and leaves some out. Of about 700,000 clones listed, roughly an eighth were seen once; the top ten hold less than 0.025%. Sequences were obtained from naive CD4+ T cells from blood. The receptor source for this set is a young man with type 1 diabetes.

V is TRBV19 and J is TRBJ1-5, with TRBD1 as a possible D gene (5 bases). The CDR3 loop spans 12 amino acids. Between the trimmed V and J ends, which lost 6 bases and 7 bases, there was a span of 10 bases. Per the germline V gene, CDR1 is LNHDA and CDR2 is SQIVND (reference sequence). The CDR3 bases are TGTGCCAGTAGCCAGAGGGACCAGCCCCAGCATTTT. Protein product: CASSQRDQPQHF.

This clone turned up a few times. This chain joins TRBV6-1 and TRBJ1-1, with 7 bases aligning to TRBD1. CDR3 length: 14 residues. The germline gives CDR1 MNHNS, CDR2 SASEGT. Trimming took 2 bases from V and 7 from J; bases not matched to a gene: 7. The CDR3 region is CASSEYQGQLEAFF. The CDR3 region has the DNA TGTGCCAGCAGTGAATATCAGGGACAGCTTGAAGCTTTCTTT.

This clone was observed a few times. The gene calls are TRBV5-4 and TRBJ1-1, with unresolved D. CDR3 length: 14 amino acids. The V end was cut by 5 bases, the J end by 4 bases, with 15 bases between. CDR1 and CDR2 from the germline V gene are SGHNT and YYREEE (reference sequence). This chain's CDR3 is CASREGQLGTEAFF. Here the CDR3 DNA reads TGTGCCAGCAGGGAAGGGCAGTTGGGCACTGAAGCTTTCTTT.

J is TRBJ2-1 and V is TRBV20-1; D uncertain. Germline assignment: CDR1 DFQATT and CDR2 SNEGSKA (reference sequence). The V and J ends lost 5 bases and 7 bases respectively, with 9 bases between them. The CDR3 contains 11 residues. The CDR3 here is CSAPVHNEQFF. The CDR3 nucleotides read TGCAGTGCTCCAGTTCATAATGAGCAGTTCTTC.

This rearrangement joins TRBV30 to TRBJ1-2; no reliable D call. Per germline, CDR1 GTSNPN and CDR2 SVGIG (reference sequence). V lost 8 bases and J lost 5, with 18 bases in between. This CDR3 region has 13 residues. The CDR3 is CAHTPASNYGYTF. The CDR3 region has the DNA TGTGCCCACACACCTGCCTCCAATTATGGCTACACCTTC.